The 26 T cell receptor beta chains below were found in one sample sequenced in a study of blood T cell repertoires in COVID-19. Libraries were prepared by immunoSEQ multiplex PCR; TCRdb keeps only in-frame clonotypes and omits some of them. The table includes 75,000 to 80,000 clones, 70% to 90% detected once. The sample consisted of peripheral blood. Source of these receptors: a human donor in a cohort sampled during active COVID-19.

The rearrangement joins TRBV20-1 to TRBJ2-7; 7 bases map to TRBD1. Germline V CDR1 and CDR2: DFQATT, SNEGSKA (reference sequence). This CDR3 spans 11 amino acids. After removal of 6 bases from V and 6 bases from J, the junction contained 5 bases not matched to a gene. CDR3 in amino acids: CSAEQGTEQYF. CDR3 sequence (DNA): TGCAGTGCGGAACAGGGGACCGAGCAGTACTTC.

V usage is TRBV10-3 and J usage is TRBJ2-5, with D hard to call. The CDR3 is 16 amino acids. Germline V lookup: CDR1 ENHRY, CDR2 SYGVKD. V lost 6 bases to trimming and J lost 0 bases, with 17 bases between them. The CDR3 sequence is CAISPQVGRNQETQYF. The CDR3 DNA reads TGTGCCATCAGCCCTCAGGTTGGCCGGAACCAAGAGACCCAGTACTTC.

J is TRBJ1-5 and V is TRBV27, with 9 nucleotides matching TRBD1. This CDR3 spans 16 amino acids. The V gene's germline CDR1 is MNHEY and CDR2 SMNVEV (reference sequence). The trim removed 5 bases at V and 4 bases at J, leaving 9 bases unmatched. The CDR3 DNA follows: TGTGCCAGCAGTAAGACCGGGACAGGGTGGAATCAGCCCCAGCATTTT. Protein product: CASSKTGTGWNQPQHF.

The chain has TRBV13 and TRBJ2-7; 7 bases line up with TRBD1. Germline V CDR1 and CDR2: PRHDT, FYEKMQ (reference sequence). The CDR3 contains 15 residues. V was pared by 10 bases and J by 7 bases, with 19 bases of the junction left unmatched. Here the CDR3 reads CATSSAPGQSDEQYF. The CDR3 DNA is TGTGCCACCTCGTCCGCTCCGGGACAGAGCGATGAGCAGTACTTC.

The chain has TRBV7-6 and TRBJ1-3, with D possibly TRBD1 on 6 matching bases. V lost 3 bases to trimming and J lost 2 bases, with 14 bases between them. Germline assignment: CDR1 SGHVS and CDR2 FNYEAQ. The CDR3 length is 16 residues. The CDR3 spells CASSFGTPEAGNTIYF. CDR3 bases: TGTGCCAGCAGCTTTGGGACACCAGAGGCTGGAAACACCATATATTTT.

V usage is TRBV5-8 and J usage is TRBJ2-7, with D uncertain. The CDR3 spans 11 residues. Looked up from germline, CDR1 is SGHTS and CDR2 is YDEGEE. Trimming left V 0 bases short and J 11 bases short, with 9 bases between. Here the CDR3 DNA reads TGTGCCAGCAGCTTGGAGACAACCGAGTACTTC. This codes for CASSLETTEYF.

This chain links TRBV4-1 with TRBJ1-1, with TRBD1 matching over 7 bases. The length of the CDR3 is 15 residues. CDR1 MGHRA and CDR2 YSYEKL come from the germline V gene. J gave up 7 bases and V 4 bases, and 12 bases lay outside the gene matches. The CDR3 loop is CASSLLTGSINEAFF. CDR3 DNA: TGCGCCAGCAGCCTATTGACAGGGTCGATTAATGAAGCTTTCTTT.

The chain employs TRBV3-1 (or the pseudogene TRBV3-2) and TRBJ1-1; TRBD1 agrees at 7 bases. The CDR3 extends over 13 amino acids. Germline V gene lookup returns CDR1 LGHDT and CDR2 YNNKEL (reference sequence). The V segment lost 5 bases and the J segment 1 base; nucleotides outside the gene matches: 1. CDR3 in amino acids: CASSWDRNTEAFF. In nucleotides, the CDR3 is TGTGCCAGCAGCTGGGACAGGAACACTGAAGCTTTCTTT.

This chain uses TRBV3-1 (or the pseudogene TRBV3-2) with TRBJ2-3; TRBD2 is a possible D gene (7 bases). With 5 bases removed from V and 2 bases from J, the gap between germline ends came to 20 bases. From germline, CDR1 is LGHDT and CDR2 YNNKEL (reference sequence). The CDR3 loop spans 17 amino acids. The CDR3 sequence is CASSASRGARITDTQYF. In nucleotides, the CDR3 is TGTGCCAGCAGCGCTAGCCGGGGGGCAAGAATCACAGATACGCAGTATTTT.

The V and J genes are TRBV6-5 and TRBJ1-2; the match to TRBD1 covers 7 bases. J gave up 8 bases and V 8 bases, and 11 bases lay outside the gene matches. Germline V CDR1 and CDR2: MNHEY, SVGAGI. This CDR3 comprises 13 residues. DNA for the CDR3: TGTGCCAGCCGACGGGACAGAGGAAGAGGCTACACCTTC. It encodes CASRRDRGRGYTF.

The chain recombines TRBV6-5 with TRBJ1-6; possible D gene TRBD1, 6 bases. V lost 5 bases to trimming and J lost 14 bases, with 19 bases between them. The CDR3 sequence is 14 residues long. CDR1 is MNHEY, CDR2 SVGAGI, per germline. DNA for the CDR3: TGTGCCAGCAGTCCCGCACTAAGGACAGCCGCCCTCCACTTT. Its translation: CASSPALRTAALHF.

J is TRBJ2-3 and V is TRBV25-1, with D tentatively TRBD2 (6 bases). Per the germline V gene, CDR1 is MGHDK and CDR2 is SYGVNS. Between the trimmed V and J ends, which lost 3 bases and 4 bases, there was a span of 20 bases. This CDR3 spans 17 amino acids. The CDR3 protein is CASSDLGGREPSDTQYF. In DNA form, the CDR3 reads TGTGCCAGCAGTGATTTAGGAGGTCGGGAGCCCTCAGATACGCAGTATTTT.

The rearrangement joins TRBV3-1 (or the pseudogene TRBV3-2) to TRBJ1-3, with 10 bases matching TRBD1. Germline V gene data show CDR1 as LGHDT and CDR2 as YNNKEL (reference sequence). This CDR3 spans 15 amino acids. The junction had 4 bases not matched to a gene; V was cut back by 5 bases and J by 3 bases. The CDR3 here is CASSDRGQSGNTIYF. CDR3 bases: TGTGCCAGCAGCGACAGGGGGCAGAGTGGAAACACCATATATTTT.

Written as DNA, the CDR3 is TGTGCCAGCAGCGTCCGGGGGAGGTACACTGAAGCTTTCTTT. This translates into CASSVRGRYTEAFF. The chain joins TRBV7-9 to TRBJ1-1; TRBD1 is a possible D gene (5 bases). This CDR3 region has 14 residues. Trimming removed 5 bases at V and 3 bases at J, with 13 bases between. Germline V CDR1 and CDR2: SEHNR, FQNEAQ (reference sequence).

This sequence joins TRBV6-5 and TRBJ1-1; D is perhaps TRBD1 (5 bases). The germline gives CDR1 MNHEY, CDR2 SVGAGI. The CDR3 length is 13 residues. Trimming left V 6 bases short and J 3 bases short, with 11 bases between. CDR3 protein: CASRDKGYTEAFF. The CDR3 region has the DNA TGTGCCAGCAGGGACAAGGGGTACACTGAAGCTTTCTTT.

The V and J genes are TRBV3-1 (or the pseudogene TRBV3-2) and TRBJ1-2; D gene unclear. The germline V gene encodes CDR1 LGHDT and CDR2 YNNKEL (reference sequence). The CDR3 runs 15 residues. V lost 3 bases, J lost 8 bases, and 19 bases lay in between. The CDR3 protein is CASSQDNIQVLGYTF. DNA for the CDR3: TGTGCCAGCAGCCAGGATAACATTCAGGTTCTGGGCTACACCTTC.

J is TRBJ1-1 and V is TRBV30, with D possibly matching TRBD1 (6 bases). This CDR3 region has 14 residues. Trimming took off 3 bases at V and 2 bases at J, with 13 bases between the two ends. CDR1 and CDR2 from the germline V gene are GTSNPN and SVGIG (reference sequence). The CDR3 loop reads CAWRRQVLNTEAFF. The CDR3 region has the DNA TGTGCCTGGAGACGACAGGTTCTTAACACTGAAGCTTTCTTT.

The chain employs TRBV6-5 and TRBJ2-2; 7 nucleotides line up with TRBD1. Germline loops: CDR1 MNHEY, CDR2 SVGAGI. The V gene end was trimmed by 6 bases and the J gene end by 6 bases; junction bases not matched to a gene: 10. The CDR3 consists of 15 residues. The CDR3 spells CASRRQGRYAGELFF. The CDR3 region has the DNA TGTGCCAGCAGAAGACAGGGAAGATACGCCGGGGAGCTGTTTTTT.

The gene calls are TRBV4-1 and TRBJ2-7; no firm D call. The germline CDR1 and CDR2 sequences are MGHRA and YSYEKL. The length of the CDR3 is 11 residues. V lost 2 bases, J lost 5 bases, and 4 bases lay in between. The CDR3 spells CASSQSNEQYF. In DNA form, the CDR3 reads TGCGCCAGCAGCCAATCTAACGAGCAGTACTTC.

V gene TRBV7-2 combines with J gene TRBJ2-3; TRBD2 matches at 12 bases. The ends lost 4 bases at V and 6 bases at J; junction bases unmatched: 2. The CDR3 runs 14 residues. The germline V gene has CDR1 SGHTA and CDR2 FQGNSA. The CDR3 nucleotides are TGTGCCAGCAGCTACGGACTAGCGGGGGATACGCAGTATTTT. The encoded protein is CASSYGLAGDTQYF.

This clone has just one count. DNA for the CDR3: TGTGCCAGCAGCTTGGTGGGAGGAACCGGGGAGCTGTTTTTT. Translated: CASSLVGGTGELFF. This sequence joins TRBV5-6 and TRBJ2-2, with D possibly TRBD2 on 6 matching bases. The CDR3 has 14 amino acids. Germline CDR1 and CDR2: SGHDT and YYEEEE. Between the trimmed V and J ends, which lost 0 bases and 5 bases, there was a span of 8 bases.

The chain links TRBV19 to TRBJ1-3, with unresolved D. V lost 8 bases to trimming and J lost 6 bases, with 17 bases between them. CDR3 size: 14 residues. Germline V gene lookup returns CDR1 LNHDA and CDR2 SQIVND (reference sequence). CDR3 region: CASRLGRLENTIYF. DNA of the CDR3: TGTGCCAGTCGCCTCGGGAGGCTGGAAAACACCATATATTTT.

The V and J genes are TRBV9 and TRBJ2-7; 10 positions agree with TRBD2. The J segment lost 5 bases and the V segment lost 0 bases, leaving 5 bases of the junction unmatched. The CDR3 runs to 15 residues. Germline CDR1 reads SGDLS; CDR2 reads YYNGEE. Here the CDR3 DNA reads TGTGCCAGCAGCGTAGGGAGCGGGGGGGCCCACGAGCAGTACTTC. Protein sequence: CASSVGSGGAHEQYF.

The CDR3 reads CAWRNRGQISNQPQHF. In DNA form, the CDR3 reads TGTGCCTGGAGAAATCGGGGACAGATTAGCAATCAGCCCCAGCATTTT. V usage is TRBV30 and J usage is TRBJ1-5; 7 bases are shared with TRBD1. This CDR3 comprises 16 residues. The V gene's germline CDR1 is GTSNPN and CDR2 SVGIG (reference sequence). The trim removed 3 bases at V and 0 bases at J, leaving 8 bases unmatched.

This clone appeared a single time. The V gene is TRBV5-1, the J gene TRBJ2-1, with 9 positions matching TRBD1. V was clipped by 3 bases and J by 8 bases; unmatched bases: 12. CDR3 length: 16 residues. Germline loops: CDR1 SGHRS, CDR2 YFSETQ. CDR3 sequence (DNA): TGCGCCAGCAGCTGGAGAAGGACAGGGGAAAATGATGAGCAGTTCTTC. Protein: CASSWRRTGENDEQFF.

The chain is built from TRBV7-3 and TRBJ2-1; TRBD1 matches at 9 bases. CDR1 and CDR2 (germline): SGHTA, FQGTGA. The CDR3 runs to 15 residues. V trimming: 4 bases; J trimming: 4 bases; junction bases outside the gene matches: 5. In nucleotides, the CDR3 is TGTGCCAGCAGCTCCGGGACAGGGACATACAATGAGCAGTTCTTC. It encodes CASSSGTGTYNEQFF.